A selection of T cell receptor beta chains follows, all from one sample in a study of blood T cell repertoires in COVID-19. Here immunoSEQ multiplex PCR was the method, and the copy in TCRdb shows in-frame clones only, minus some. The sample holds over 150,000 clones, approximately 80% seen once. The sequenced sample consisted of peripheral blood. All receptors come from a woman aged 40 to 49 with COVID-19, enrolled during active disease. The CDR3 runs from the conserved cysteine through the conserved F or W. A D gene is named only where the DNA matches it firmly. A clone size is listed for some rows: how often the clone was seen (once, few, many), or a class if it is expanded.

>TRBV28|TRBJ1-2|-|-
TGTGCCAGCAGAACGGGCTATGGCTACACCTTC
CASRTGYGYTF
>TRBV4-2|TRBJ2-5|-|TRBD2
TGTGCCAGCAGCCAAGAGTCAGCGGGGGGGCCACAAGAGACCCAGTACTTC
CASSQESAGGPQETQYF
>TRBV25-1|TRBJ1-1|few|-
TGTGCCAGCAGTGAATATAAGGGGGATGCTTTCTTT
CASSEYKGDAFF
>TRBV28|TRBJ1-2|-|TRBD1
TGTGCCAGCACCCCTGGACAGGGAGGCTACACCTTC
CASTPGQGGYTF
>TRBV7-9|TRBJ2-7|few|TRBD1
TGTGCCAGCAGCTTAACCGGGACAGGGAATTACGAGCAGTACTTC
CASSLTGTGNYEQYF
>TRBV5-1|TRBJ1-2|-|TRBD1
TGCGCCAGCAGCTATGATACCGGGACAGGGGGCTTCTACACCTTC
CASSYDTGTGGFYTF
>TRBV11-2|TRBJ2-7|-|TRBD2
TGTGCCAGCAGCTTGTGGACTAGCGGGGGTTTCCCTCTCTACGAGCAGTACTTC
CASSLWTSGGFPLYEQYF
>TRBV5-1|TRBJ2-3|-|TRBD1
TGCGCCAGCGACTCGACAGGGGCCGGCACAGATACGCAGTATTTT
CASDSTGAGTDTQYF
>TRBV19|TRBJ2-2|-|-
TGTGCCAGTACCCCCGGAGCCCTAGTCCTAGGGGAGCTGTTTTTT
CASTPGALVLGELFF
>TRBV7-6|TRBJ2-1|-|TRBD2
TGTGCCAGCAGCTTAGGGGCGGGGCTAGCGGCCTACAATGAGCAGTTCTTC
CASSLGAGLAAYNEQFF
>TRBV4-1|TRBJ2-7|-|TRBD1
TGCGCCAGCAGCCAAGATAACGCAGGGGGCTATTACGAGCAGTACTTC
CASSQDNAGGYYEQYF
>TRBV5-5|TRBJ2-2|-|TRBD2
TGTGCCAGCAGCTTGTCCGGGGGGGCCGGGGAGCTGTTTTTT
CASSLSGGAGELFF
>TRBV18|TRBJ1-1|-|TRBD1
TGTGCCAGCTCACGGGACAGGGGGCGGAACACTGAAGCTTTCTTT
CASSRDRGRNTEAFF
>TRBV11-3|TRBJ2-3|-|-
TGTGCCAGCAGCTTAAGAGAGGGAAGCACAGATACGCAGTATTTT
CASSLREGSTDTQYF
>TRBV7-6|TRBJ1-5|-|-
TGTGCCAGCAGCTTAGCGGTTGGGGGAGGTCAGCCCCAGCATTTT
CASSLAVGGGQPQHF
>TRBV19|TRBJ2-7|-|TRBD1
TGTGCCAGTAGTATAGGACAGGGGTTCAGCTACGAGCAGTACTTC
CASSIGQGFSYEQYF
>TRBV6-6|TRBJ2-1|-|-
TGTGCCAGCAGTTACCAGGAGAGGGGGAATGAGCAGTTCTTC
CASSYQERGNEQFF
>TRBV28|TRBJ2-5|once|TRBD2
TGTGCCACCTTTCCTAGCGGGAGTGGTGAGACCCAGTACTTC
CATFPSGSGETQYF
>TRBV27|TRBJ1-6|-|-
TGTGCCAGCAGCGTTCGAACGGGGGACTATAATTCACCCCTCCACTTT
CASSVRTGDYNSPLHF
>TRBV29-1|TRBJ1-3|-|-
TGCAGCGTCACAGGGTTCTCTGGAAACACCATATATTTT
CSVTGFSGNTIYF
>TRBV6-5|TRBJ1-3|-|-
TGTGCCAGCAGTCGGGGGGCCTCTGGAAACACCATATATTTT
CASSRGASGNTIYF
>TRBV27|TRBJ2-1|-|TRBD2
TGTGCCAGCACCGCAGCGGGAGGGCCAGGTTACAATGAGCAGTTCTTC
CASTAAGGPGYNEQFF
>TRBV5-1|TRBJ1-6|-|TRBD1
TGCGCCAGCAGCTTGGACCCCGACAGGGGGGATAACATTGCCCTCCACTTT
CASSLDPDRGDNIALHF
>TRBV29-1|TRBJ1-2|-|TRBD1
TGCAGCGTTGAGGGGACAGCCGACTACACCTTC
CSVEGTADYTF
>TRBV27|TRBJ2-5|-|-
TGTGCCAGCAGTTTCCATGGACAGTCCCAGTACTTC
CASSFHGQSQYF
>TRBV5-1|TRBJ2-2|few|TRBD2
TGCGCCAGCAGCCCAACTAGCGGGGGGGACACCGGGGAGCTGTTTTTT
CASSPTSGGDTGELFF
>TRBV19|TRBJ2-1|-|TRBD2
TGTGCCAGTAGTATAGACGGGGGGGGCGTCGATGAGCAGTTCTTC
CASSIDGGGVDEQFF
>TRBV10-3|TRBJ1-6|-|TRBD1
TGTGCCATCAGTGAGGGGGACAGGGCAGGAAATTCACCCCTCCACTTT
CAISEGDRAGNSPLHF
>TRBV19|TRBJ1-3|-|TRBD1
TGTGCCAGTAGTAGGGGGACAGCTTACCCCCTCTCTGGAAACACCATATATTTT
CASSRGTAYPLSGNTIYF
>TRBV6-4|TRBJ2-6|-|-
TGTGCCAGCAGAGGGGATACTGGGGCCAACGTCCTGACTTTC
CASRGDTGANVLTF
>TRBV24-1|TRBJ2-1|-|TRBD2
TGTGCCACCTCCCCCCCTTTAGCGGGAGACCGGCGCTCCTACAATGAGCAGTTCTTC
CATSPPLAGDRRSYNEQFF
>TRBV6-5|TRBJ2-7|-|TRBD2
TGTGCCAGCAGGTCGACTAGCGGGAGATCTTACGAGCAGTACTTC
CASRSTSGRSYEQYF
>TRBV6-5|TRBJ2-3|once|-
TGTGCCAGCAGTTACGAGGGGGTAAGGAGAGATACGCAGTATTTT
CASSYEGVRRDTQYF
>TRBV2|TRBJ2-3|-|-
TGTGCCAGCAGCCAACAGGGTGGGATCACAGATACGCAGTATTTT
CASSQQGGITDTQYF
>TRBV7-9|TRBJ1-1|-|TRBD1
TGTGCCAGCAGCTTAGGGAGTACAGGGGGATCACAAGCTTTCTTT
CASSLGSTGGSQAFF
>TRBV11-2|TRBJ1-3|-|-
TGTGCCAGCAGCTATCGGGGGGACACCATATATTTT
CASSYRGDTIYF
>TRBV4-2|TRBJ1-4|once|TRBD1
TGTGCCAGCAGCCACGGACAGGGATTAGGTGAAAAACTGTTTTTT
CASSHGQGLGEKLFF
>TRBV29-1|TRBJ1-2|-|-
TGCAGCGGTCTTGAGGACTATGGCTACACCTTC
CSGLEDYGYTF
>TRBV6-4|TRBJ2-1|-|TRBD2
TGTGCCAGCAGTGACTCCCTAGGAGCGGGGAAGGATGATGAGCAGTTCTTC
CASSDSLGAGKDDEQFF
>TRBV6-6|TRBJ1-1|-|TRBD1
TGTGCCAGCACACTGGACAGGGTGTCTGAAGCTTTCTTT
CASTLDRVSEAFF
>TRBV27|TRBJ2-7|-|-
TGTGCCAGCACTACCAGAGGGCCATTGGGGGAGCAGTACTTC
CASTTRGPLGEQYF
>TRBV19|TRBJ1-1|-|TRBD1
TGTGCCAGTAGTGAGGGGACAGGTAGAACCGAAGCTTTCTTT
CASSEGTGRTEAFF
>TRBV11-3|TRBJ2-2|-|-
TGTGCCAGCAGCTCCTACACTAGTATCACGAACACCGGGGAGCTGTTTTTT
CASSSYTSITNTGELFF
>TRBV7-8|TRBJ1-1|-|-
TGTGCCAGCAGCTTAGCCGGTTCGGACACTGAAGCTTTCTTT
CASSLAGSDTEAFF
>TRBV6-5|TRBJ1-3|few|-
TGTGCCAGTTTGAAGGAGAGATACACCATATATTTT
CASLKERYTIYF